This passage covers 24 T cell receptor beta chains from one sample sequenced in a study of T-cell reconstitution after alpha-beta-depleted transplantation in children. A library of TCRbeta sequences, prepared with unique molecular identifiers, was generated. From the PCR reads, TCRdb called clonotypes with MiXCR, one entry per CDR3 protein. The table records a few hundred thousand distinct CDR3 sequences, roughly 13% of them present only once. Sequences were derived from PBMCs, sampled from the stem cell graft. The receptors stem from a human donor who donated a stem cell graft to a child with Fanconi anemia.

This chain joins TRBV6-1 and TRBJ1-4; maybe TRBD1 (6 bases). The V end was cut by 6 bases, the J end by 4 bases, with 12 bases between. CDR3 size: 14 residues. Per germline, CDR1 MNHNS and CDR2 SASEGT. This CDR3 is CASSRTAINEKLFF. In DNA form, the CDR3 reads TGTGCCAGCAGCCGGACAGCCATTAATGAAAAACTGTTTTTT.

The chain has TRBV7-9 and TRBJ2-1; D gene ambiguous. This CDR3 has 13 amino acids. Trimming removed 5 bases from V and 8 bases from J, with 13 bases in between. The germline gives CDR1 SEHNR, CDR2 FQNEAQ (reference sequence). The CDR3 sequence: CASSRNGWDEQFF. Written as DNA, the CDR3 is TGTGCCAGCAGCCGCAACGGGTGGGATGAGCAGTTCTTC.

The rearrangement links TRBV18 to TRBJ2-2; the D gene is possibly TRBD2 (5 bases). Germline V CDR1 and CDR2: KGHSH, LQKENI. The CDR3 runs 14 residues. V gave up 2 bases and J gave up 7 bases, with 11 bases separating them. The CDR3 DNA sequence: TGTGCCAGCTCACCAGGGAGAAGTAGCGGGGAGCTGTTTTTT. This gives the protein CASSPGRSSGELFF.

Only a few counts were recorded for this clonotype. CDR3 amino acids: CASNSVSSYNEQFF. The CDR3 bases are TGTGCCAGCAATTCGGTATCCTCCTACAATGAGCAGTTCTTC. The J gene is TRBJ2-1, the V gene TRBV12-3 or TRBV12-4; no reliable D call. This CDR3 comprises 14 residues. Trimming took off 7 bases at V and 0 bases at J, with 10 bases between the two ends.

Ten or more counts support this clonotype. The chain employs TRBV10-3 and TRBJ1-2, with D uncertain. With 11 bases removed from V and 1 base from J, the gap between germline ends came to 14 bases. The V gene's germline CDR1 is ENHRY and CDR2 SYGVKD. The CDR3 is 13 amino acids. The CDR3 spells CAVTATINYGYTF. CDR3 nucleotides: TGTGCCGTTACAGCAACGATTAACTATGGCTACACCTTC.

This clonotype was found many times. The chain is built from TRBV20-1 and TRBJ2-3; the D call may be TRBD1 or TRBD2 (5 bases each). V lost 0 bases and J 4 bases, leaving 14 bases between the germline ends. CDR1 is DFQATT, CDR2 SNEGSKA, per germline (reference sequence). CDR3 size: 15 residues. The CDR3 spells CSARDPSGSPDTQYF. For the CDR3, the DNA is TGCAGTGCTAGAGATCCGTCAGGGAGTCCAGATACGCAGTATTTT.

This clonotype was recorded at least ten times. This may arise from a read error, as a much more abundant clone is one base away. This chain uses TRBV20-1 with TRBJ1-2; D is perhaps TRBD1 (6 bases). This CDR3 has 12 amino acids. Trimming pared 3 bases from V and 5 bases from J, leaving 10 bases between. Germline V gene lookup returns CDR1 DFQATT and CDR2 SNEGSKA (reference sequence). This chain's CDR3 is CSARNREYGYTF. The CDR3, as DNA: TGCAGTGCTAGGAACAGGGAATATGGCTACACCTTC.

This clonotype occurred a few times. This sequence joins TRBV20-1 and TRBJ2-3; possibly TRBD1 for D (7 bases). The CDR3 runs 12 residues. The germline V and J ends were trimmed by 7 bases and 6 bases, with 14 bases remaining between them. Germline CDR1 is DFQATT and CDR2 is SNEGSKA (reference sequence). The CDR3 sequence: CSVTGEVDTQYF. The DNA for the CDR3 is TGCAGTGTCACAGGGGAGGTTGATACGCAGTATTTT.

The CDR3 reads CASSGGVGTEAFF. CDR3 in DNA: TGTGCCAGCAGCGGCGGGGTCGGCACTGAAGCTTTCTTT. V is TRBV5-6 and J is TRBJ1-1; D unclear. With 4 bases removed from V and 4 bases from J, the gap between germline ends came to 11 bases. The CDR3 consists of 13 residues. From germline, CDR1 is SGHDT and CDR2 YYEEEE.

With regard to this clonotype: The germline gene is not matched at one end of the junction; a read error may be the cause. This chain joins TRBV3-1 and TRBJ2-7; tentative D call: TRBD2 (7 bases). The length of the CDR3 is 16 residues. Germline V gene lookup returns CDR1 LGHDT and CDR2 YNNKEL (reference sequence). In DNA form, the CDR3 reads TGTGACAGCAGCCGACGGGGCGGGGGCCCGGCGAGGGAGCAGTACTTC. Its translation: CDSSRRGGGPAREQYF.

This clonotype has ten or more counts. V gene TRBV3-1 combines with J gene TRBJ2-7; TRBD1 aligns across 8 bases. In germline, CDR1 is LGHDT, CDR2 YNNKEL (reference sequence). The CDR3 is made up of 14 amino acids. The J segment lost 3 bases and the V segment lost 1 base, leaving 2 bases of the junction unmatched. The CDR3 loop reads CASSQGTGFYEQYF. CDR3 coding DNA: TGTGCCAGCAGCCAAGGGACAGGGTTCTACGAGCAGTACTTC.

V is TRBV5-1 and J is TRBJ2-3, with D possibly called TRBD1 or TRBD2 (6 bases each). Germline CDR1 SGHRS, CDR2 YFSETQ. The CDR3 extends over 17 amino acids. With 0 bases removed from V and 5 bases from J, the gap between germline ends came to 19 bases. CDR3 sequence reads: CASSLVPGALGGDTQYF. Here the CDR3 DNA reads TGCGCCAGCAGCTTGGTTCCGGGGGCTCTCGGGGGAGATACGCAGTATTTT.

This clonotype has at least ten counts. The V and J genes are TRBV4-3 and TRBJ2-7; TRBD2 agrees at 9 bases. Germline V lookup: CDR1 LGHNA, CDR2 YSLEER. The CDR3 sequence is 16 residues long. Germline trimming cut 0 bases from V and 0 bases from J; bases unmatched to any gene: 3. The CDR3 loop is CASSQDAGGFSYEQYF. The CDR3 DNA sequence: TGCGCCAGCAGCCAAGATGCGGGGGGGTTCTCCTACGAGCAGTACTTC.

This clonotype was observed a few times. The genes are TRBV30 and TRBJ2-4; TRBD1 aligns across 8 bases. Germline lookup yields CDR1 GTSNPN and CDR2 SVGIG (reference sequence). J gave up 0 bases and V 1 base, and 5 bases lay outside the gene matches. The CDR3 sequence is 16 residues long. CDR3 amino acids: CAWSGPGGVAKNIQYF. The CDR3 coding sequence is TGTGCCTGGAGTGGCCCAGGGGGCGTAGCCAAAAACATTCAGTACTTC.

J is TRBJ2-1 and V is TRBV6-2 or TRBV6-3; 7 bases fit TRBD2. The V gene end was trimmed by 3 bases and the J gene end by 6 bases; junction bases not matched to a gene: 8. The CDR3 covers 15 residues. The germline V gene encodes CDR1 MNHEY and CDR2 SVGEGT. The DNA of the CDR3 is TGTGCCAGCAGTTATAGCGGGCCTGTGGCCAATGAGCAGTTCTTC. Translated: CASSYSGPVANEQFF.

This clonotype has a handful of counts. The V and J genes are TRBV5-1 and TRBJ2-6, with D perhaps TRBD1 (6 bases). The germline gives CDR1 SGHRS, CDR2 YFSETQ. There are 18 residues in the CDR3. V dropped 3 bases and J dropped 0 bases, with 16 bases sitting between them. The CDR3 DNA reads as TGCGCCAGCAGCTCGGGACAAGGTGTCCCCTCTGGGGCCAACGTCCTGACTTTC. Amino acid sequence: CASSSGQGVPSGANVLTF.

At least ten counts were recorded for this clonotype. V usage is TRBV4-3 and J usage is TRBJ2-1, with TRBD2 matching over 9 bases. CDR3 length: 16 residues. CDR1 and CDR2 (germline): LGHNA, YSLEER. V was pared by 4 bases and J by 3 bases, with 7 bases of the junction left unmatched. CDR3 sequence reads: CASSPGSRGGYNEQFF. The CDR3 bases are TGCGCCAGCAGCCCCGGATCGCGGGGGGGCTACAATGAGCAGTTCTTC.

Regarding this clonotype: This may stem from a read error, because a much larger clone lies one nucleotide away. The rearrangement joins TRBV7-2 to TRBJ1-5; D gene ambiguous. V lost 5 bases to trimming and J lost 6 bases, with 11 bases between them. Germline V gives CDR1 SGHTA, CDR2 FQGNSA. The CDR3 runs to 13 residues. In DNA form, the CDR3 reads TGTGCCAGCAGCAACGTCAGGTTTCAGCCCCAGCATTTT. Protein product: CASSNVRFQPQHF.

CDR3 region: CASSPRDRETDTQYF. In DNA, the CDR3 is TGTGCCAGCAGCCCCCGGGACAGGGAGACAGATACGCAGTATTTT. This rearrangement joins TRBV13 to TRBJ2-3, with 9 bases aligning to TRBD1. CDR1 and CDR2 from the germline V gene are PRHDT and FYEKMQ (reference sequence). V lost 5 bases and J lost 3; bases outside the gene matches: 6. The CDR3 runs 15 residues.

This clonotype has more than one count but fewer than ten. The V gene is TRBV12-5, the J gene TRBJ2-3; 11 positions match TRBD1. The germline V gene has CDR1 LGHNT and CDR2 FRNRAP. Trimming cost V 2 bases and J 5 bases; bases outside gene matches: 3. The CDR3 runs to 15 residues. CDR3 in amino acids: CASGLWTGGLDTQYF. In nucleotides, the CDR3 is TGTGCTAGTGGTTTGTGGACAGGGGGCCTAGATACGCAGTATTTT.

This clonotype was detected ten times or more. The J gene is TRBJ1-5, the V gene TRBV27; D is unresolved. Germline loops: CDR1 MNHEY, CDR2 SMNVEV (reference sequence). This CDR3 has 12 amino acids. The V end was cut by 8 bases, the J end by 4 bases, with 9 bases between. This CDR3 reads CASGRLNQPQHF. DNA for the CDR3: TGTGCCAGCGGGAGGCTGAATCAGCCCCAGCATTTT.

The chain links TRBV19 to TRBJ1-5; D gene ambiguous. The CDR3 length is 14 residues. Germline V gene lookup returns CDR1 LNHDA and CDR2 SQIVND (reference sequence). Trimming pared 2 bases from V and 7 bases from J, leaving 12 bases between. The DNA for the CDR3 is TGTGCCAGTAGTATAACCGAAGGGAGCCAGCCCCAGCATTTT. Its protein is CASSITEGSQPQHF.

V usage is TRBV20-1 and J usage is TRBJ2-1; a weak D match, TRBD2 (5 bases). V lost 3 bases and J 7 bases, leaving 16 bases between the germline ends. This CDR3 is built from 14 residues. Germline CDR1 reads DFQATT; CDR2 reads SNEGSKA (reference sequence). CDR3 coding DNA: TGCAGTGCTAGTGGGCTAGCCACCTTGAATGAGCAGTTCTTC. It yields the protein CSASGLATLNEQFF.

This clonotype appeared a few times. This CDR3 reads CSAFGPFSGNTIYF. CDR3 DNA sequence: TGCAGTGCTTTCGGGCCCTTCTCTGGAAACACCATATATTTT. The chain is built from TRBV20-1 and TRBJ1-3; D ambiguous. The CDR3 length is 14 residues. Per the germline V gene, CDR1 is DFQATT and CDR2 is SNEGSKA (reference sequence). V lost 5 bases and J lost 0, with 11 bases in between.